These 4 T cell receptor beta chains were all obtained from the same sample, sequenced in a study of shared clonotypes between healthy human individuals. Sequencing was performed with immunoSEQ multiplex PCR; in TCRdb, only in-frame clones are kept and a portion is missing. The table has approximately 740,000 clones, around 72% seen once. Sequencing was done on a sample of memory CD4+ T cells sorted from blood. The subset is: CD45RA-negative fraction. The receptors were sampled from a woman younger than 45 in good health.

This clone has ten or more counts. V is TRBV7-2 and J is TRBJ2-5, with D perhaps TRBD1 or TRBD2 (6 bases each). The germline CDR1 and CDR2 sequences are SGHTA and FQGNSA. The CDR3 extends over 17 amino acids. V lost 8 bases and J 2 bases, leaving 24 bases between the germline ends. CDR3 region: CASFPQRGVSGQETQYF. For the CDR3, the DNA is TGTGCCAGCTTTCCCCAGAGGGGGGTTTCGGGTCAAGAGACCCAGTACTTC. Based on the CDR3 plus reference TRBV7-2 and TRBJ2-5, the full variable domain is GAGVSQSPSNKVTEKGKDVELRCDPISGHTALYWYRQSLGQGLEFLIYFQGNSAPDKSGLPSDRFSAERTGGSVSTLTIQRTQQEDSAVYLCASFPQRGVSGQETQYFGPGTRLLVL.

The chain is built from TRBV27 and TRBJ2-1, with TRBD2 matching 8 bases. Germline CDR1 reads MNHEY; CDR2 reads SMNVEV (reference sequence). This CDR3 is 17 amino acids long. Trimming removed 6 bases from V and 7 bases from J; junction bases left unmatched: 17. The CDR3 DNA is TGTGCCAGCAGACCGGGGGGGTACCTCGGGACACAAAATGAGCAGTTCTTC. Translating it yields CASRPGGYLGTQNEQFF.

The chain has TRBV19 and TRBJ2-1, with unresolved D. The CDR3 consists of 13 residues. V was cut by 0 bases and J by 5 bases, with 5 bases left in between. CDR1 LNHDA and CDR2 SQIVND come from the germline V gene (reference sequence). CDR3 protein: CASSIDGHNEQFF. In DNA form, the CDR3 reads TGTGCCAGTAGTATAGACGGGCACAATGAGCAGTTCTTC.

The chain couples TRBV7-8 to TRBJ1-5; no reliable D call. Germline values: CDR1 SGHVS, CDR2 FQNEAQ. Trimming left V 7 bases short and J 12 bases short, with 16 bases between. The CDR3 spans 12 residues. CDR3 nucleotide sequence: TGTGCCAGCACCAATGGAGGAGCAGTCCAGCATTTT. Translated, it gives CASTNGGAVQHF.